The 30 T cell receptor beta chains presented below share a single source sample, sequenced in a study of graft-versus-host responses after intestinal transplantation. Their recognized antigens are unknown. The assay was immunoSEQ multiplex PCR, and TCRdb's table has in-frame clones only and misses some. The sample records about 88,000 clones, around 93% being singletons. Source: unstimulated CD4+ T cells sorted from spleen or lymph node cells, taken before transplant. These receptors were obtained from a human donor who was the organ donor for an intestinal transplant.

J is TRBJ2-7 and V is TRBV2; 9 bases match TRBD1. Trimming removed 6 bases from V and 2 bases from J; junction bases left unmatched: 5. The CDR3 covers 14 residues. Germline CDR1 reads SNHLY; CDR2 reads FYNNEI. The CDR3 is CASSVNRGPYEQYF. The CDR3 DNA follows: TGTGCCAGCAGCGTAAACAGGGGGCCCTACGAGCAGTACTTC.

The rearrangement uses TRBV15 and TRBJ2-2, with D possibly TRBD1 on 6 matching bases. The CDR3 is 17 residues long. Trimming shortened V by 0 bases and J by 0 bases, and 11 bases separated the two germline ends. Germline assignment: CDR1 LNHNV and CDR2 YYDKDF (reference sequence). The CDR3 is CATSRETAGANTGELFF. DNA of the CDR3: TGTGCCACCAGCAGAGAGACGGCAGGGGCGAACACCGGGGAGCTGTTTTTT.

The chain employs TRBV7-2 and TRBJ2-5; a possible D gene is TRBD2 (7 bases). CDR1 is SGHTA, CDR2 FQGNSA, per germline. The CDR3 is made up of 15 amino acids. Trimming cost V 2 bases and J 5 bases, with 15 bases left between them. CDR3: CASSLSLSGGETQYF. The CDR3 nucleotides read TGTGCCAGCAGCTTAAGTTTGTCGGGGGGCGAGACCCAGTACTTC.

The V and J genes are TRBV30 and TRBJ1-1, with 7 bases aligning to TRBD1. This CDR3 spans 13 amino acids. Germline CDR1 is GTSNPN and CDR2 is SVGIG (reference sequence). Trimming took 0 bases from V and 5 from J; bases not matched to a gene: 3. CDR3 sequence: CAWSVQGQTEAFF. CDR3 coding DNA: TGTGCCTGGAGTGTACAGGGACAGACTGAAGCTTTCTTT.

The chain employs TRBV5-4 and TRBJ2-7; the match to TRBD2 covers 14 bases. Germline CDR1 and CDR2: SGHNT and YYREEE (reference sequence). The ends lost 4 bases at V and 0 bases at J; junction bases unmatched: 6. This CDR3 has 17 residues. CDR3 DNA sequence: TGTGCCAGCAGCACCGGACTAGCGGGGGGCCCCTCCTACGAGCAGTACTTC. It yields the protein CASSTGLAGGPSYEQYF.

This clone was detected only once. This sequence joins TRBV5-1 and TRBJ2-3, with D unclear. The CDR3 extends over 13 amino acids. The V end was cut by 0 bases, the J end by 5 bases, with 7 bases between. The germline V gene encodes CDR1 SGHRS and CDR2 YFSETQ. CDR3 nucleotide sequence: TGCGCCAGCAGCTTGGTAAGAGGAGATACGCAGTATTTT. It encodes CASSLVRGDTQYF.

The V call is TRBV5-4, the J call TRBJ2-7; D might be TRBD2 (5 bases). The CDR3 contains 15 residues. V lost 4 bases to trimming and J lost 1 base, with 15 bases between them. Per germline, CDR1 SGHNT and CDR2 YYREEE (reference sequence). The CDR3 is CASSQKTGSSYEQYF. CDR3 bases: TGTGCCAGCAGCCAAAAGACGGGGTCTTCCTACGAGCAGTACTTC.

The chain recombines TRBV10-1 with TRBJ1-6; 10 positions match TRBD1. This CDR3 has 21 amino acids. The germline gives CDR1 WNHNN, CDR2 SYGVQD (reference sequence). J was trimmed by 9 bases and V by 7 bases; bases with no gene match: 27. CDR3 protein: CASTPSTCGSSPTGGISPLHF. Written as DNA, the CDR3 is TGCGCCAGCACCCCATCAACCTGCGGTAGTAGCCCGACAGGGGGCATTTCACCCCTCCACTTT.

V gene TRBV7-6 combines with J gene TRBJ1-2; 8 bases map to TRBD1. The germline gives CDR1 SGHVS, CDR2 FNYEAQ. V lost 6 bases and J lost 6; bases outside the gene matches: 15. This CDR3 is built from 16 residues. The chain's CDR3 is CASSLSLGQGSHGYTF. CDR3 DNA: TGTGCCAGCAGTTTGTCGCTCGGACAGGGCTCCCATGGCTACACCTTC.

The chain recombines TRBV29-1 with TRBJ1-1; D may be TRBD1 (5 bases). V lost 7 bases to trimming and J lost 3 bases, with 12 bases between them. CDR1 and CDR2 from the germline V gene are SQVTM and ANQGSEA. The CDR3 totals 12 residues. The CDR3 is CSASGRDTEAFF. The CDR3 DNA reads as TGCAGCGCCTCAGGGAGGGACACTGAAGCTTTCTTT.

The chain employs TRBV30 and TRBJ1-3; possible D gene TRBD1, 5 bases. Per the germline V gene, CDR1 is GTSNPN and CDR2 is SVGIG (reference sequence). The ends were cut back, 2 bases at V and 1 base at J, with 12 bases in the middle. This CDR3 is built from 15 residues. The CDR3 region has the DNA TGTGCCTGGAGTAGGGAGGGACTATCTGGAAACACCATATATTTT. Its translation is CAWSREGLSGNTIYF.

The genes are TRBV10-3 and TRBJ2-4; 11 bases are shared with TRBD2. This CDR3 comprises 17 residues. The trim removed 5 bases at V and 1 base at J, leaving 7 bases unmatched. Germline V gene lookup returns CDR1 ENHRY and CDR2 SYGVKD. As DNA, the CDR3 is TGTGCCATCAGTCCGGGACTAGCGGTGATGGCCAAAAACATTCAGTACTTC. This translates into CAISPGLAVMAKNIQYF.

This chain links TRBV7-6 with TRBJ2-7; 7 nucleotides line up with TRBD1. Per the germline V gene, CDR1 is SGHVS and CDR2 is FNYEAQ. V was pared by 1 base and J by 0 bases, with 9 bases of the junction left unmatched. CDR3 length equals 17 residues. CDR3 loop: CASSLGAGGMTSYEQYF. CDR3 nucleotides: TGTGCCAGCAGCTTAGGGGCAGGGGGAATGACCTCCTACGAGCAGTACTTC.

This clone was counted a single time. The rearrangement uses TRBV6-5 and TRBJ2-1; no definite D call. The germline gives CDR1 MNHEY, CDR2 SVGAGI. The CDR3 runs 11 residues. V lost 5 bases and J lost 4, with 3 bases in between. The CDR3 sequence is CASSAYNEQFF. CDR3 in DNA: TGTGCCAGCAGTGCGTACAATGAGCAGTTCTTC.

The chain employs TRBV27 and TRBJ2-1, with TRBD2 identical over 9 bases. Germline CDR1 is MNHEY and CDR2 is SMNVEV (reference sequence). The CDR3 is 16 residues long. J lost 10 bases, V lost 0 bases, and 10 bases had no gene match. CDR3 nucleotides: TGTGCCAGCAGTTTATCTAGCGGGAGATTCCGGGGAGAGCAGTTCTTC. It translates to CASSLSSGRFRGEQFF.

Concerning this clone itself: An end of the junction differs from the germline gene, which may be a read error. The sample holds other DNA sequences that translate to the same CDR3. This sequence joins TRBV12-5 and TRBJ1-2; maybe TRBD1 (6 bases). The germline CDR1 and CDR2 sequences are LGHNT and FRNRAP. This CDR3 is 19 amino acids long. CDR3 coding DNA: TGCGCTAGTGGTTTGGTACGGCACCACAGGGACCTAGCTAACTATGGCTACACCTTC. This gives the protein CASGLVRHHRDLANYGYTF.

V is TRBV19 and J is TRBJ2-1; 7 positions agree with TRBD2. Germline assignment: CDR1 LNHDA and CDR2 SQIVND (reference sequence). With 9 bases clipped from V and 9 bases from J, the junction kept 20 bases outside the gene matches. The CDR3 length is 16 residues. The CDR3 here is CASKQRAGTIGFEQFF. The DNA for the CDR3 is TGTGCCAGCAAACAGAGAGCCGGGACTATAGGTTTTGAGCAGTTCTTC.

This clone was picked up a small number of times. The V and J genes are TRBV23-1 and TRBJ2-7; 9 bases are shared with TRBD1. TRBV23-1 is noted as an ORF with a role that remains uncertain. V shed 2 bases, J shed 3 bases, and the junction held 8 bases outside the gene matches. The CDR3 totals 16 residues. In nucleotides, the CDR3 is TGCGCCAGCAGTCAACCCCCGGACAGGGGCCTCTACGAGCAGTACTTC. As protein: CASSQPPDRGLYEQYF.

The chain carries TRBV5-4 and TRBJ2-2, with a tentative D call TRBD2 (6 bases). This CDR3 region has 15 residues. V lost 7 bases and J 8 bases, leaving 21 bases between the germline ends. Germline CDR1 and CDR2: SGHNT and YYREEE (reference sequence). The CDR3 here is CASSYVGLRGGELFF. In DNA, the CDR3 is TGTGCCAGCTCCTACGTCGGGCTGCGGGGTGGGGAGCTGTTTTTT. The complete variable domain, with remaining parts taken from reference TRBV5-4 and TRBJ2-2, reads ETGVTQSPTHLIKTRGQQVTLRCSSQSGHNTVSWYQQALGQGPQFIFQYYREEENGRGNFPPRFSGLQFPNYSSELNVNALELDDSALYLCASSYVGLRGGELFFGEGSRLTVL.

This clone was detected once. This chain uses TRBV11-1 with TRBJ2-1, with D maybe TRBD1 (5 bases). V lost 5 bases to trimming and J lost 4 bases, with 9 bases between them. The CDR3 consists of 13 residues. CDR1 is SGHAT, CDR2 FQDESV, per germline (reference sequence). This CDR3 is CASSLGRYNEQFF. For the CDR3, the DNA is TGTGCCAGCAGCCTGGGGCGTTACAATGAGCAGTTCTTC.

The chain combines TRBV19 with TRBJ2-1; 9 nucleotides align to TRBD2. V gave up 5 bases and J gave up 7 bases; unmatched junction bases: 15. The CDR3 has 17 amino acids. CDR1 and CDR2 (germline): LNHDA, SQIVND (reference sequence). This CDR3 is CASSPRRRLAEWNEQFF. The CDR3 DNA is TGTGCCAGTAGTCCCCGAAGGCGACTAGCGGAGTGGAATGAGCAGTTCTTC. Full variable domain (missing parts from reference TRBV19 and TRBJ2-1): DGGITQSPKYLFRKEGQNVTLSCEQNLNHDAMYWYRQDPGQGLRLIYYSQIVNDFQKGDIAEGYSVSREKKESFPLTVTSAQKNPTAFYLCASSPRRRLAEWNEQFFGPGTRLTVL.

The chain links TRBV18 to TRBJ2-4; D is uncertain. Germline V gene data show CDR1 as KGHSH and CDR2 as LQKENI. The V gene lost 2 bases and the J gene lost 7 bases, with 6 bases spanning the gap. CDR3 size: 12 residues. CDR3 DNA: TGTGCCAGCTCACCAAGCGATAACATTCAGTACTTC. Amino acids: CASSPSDNIQYF.

The chain has TRBV7-2 and TRBJ2-3; 12 nucleotides agree with TRBD2. The CDR3 spans 17 residues. The V gene's germline CDR1 is SGHTA and CDR2 FQGNSA. With 4 bases clipped from V and 6 bases from J, the junction kept 11 bases outside the gene matches. The CDR3 spells CASSSRVPGLAGDTQYF. The CDR3 nucleotides are TGTGCCAGCAGCTCCCGAGTACCGGGACTAGCGGGTGATACGCAGTATTTT.

This sequence joins TRBV28 and TRBJ1-1; the D is unclear. This CDR3 region has 11 residues. V lost 6 bases and J 6 bases, leaving 8 bases between the germline ends. Germline values: CDR1 MDHEN, CDR2 SYDVKM. The DNA of the CDR3 is TGTGCCAGCAGGGGCCCGGCTGAAGCTTTCTTT. It codes for CASRGPAEAFF.

The V and J genes are TRBV7-3 and TRBJ2-2; 7 positions agree with TRBD2. Trimming took 2 bases from V and 2 from J; bases not matched to a gene: 5. Germline CDR1 and CDR2: SGHTA and FQGTGA. The CDR3 contains 16 residues. The CDR3 spells CASSLVAGLNTGELFF. DNA for the CDR3: TGTGCCAGCAGCTTAGTAGCGGGTCTTAACACCGGGGAGCTGTTTTTT.

This clone was counted once. V gene TRBV28 combines with J gene TRBJ1-2; a weak D match, TRBD1 (6 bases). CDR1 MDHEN and CDR2 SYDVKM come from the germline V gene. V was trimmed by 4 bases and J by 7 bases, leaving 19 bases between them. CDR3 length: 15 amino acids. The CDR3 bases are TGTGCCAGCAGTTCTGCCGGGACACATAGTGGTGGCTACACCTTC. Translated, it gives CASSSAGTHSGGYTF.

The CDR3 coding sequence is TGTGCCAGCAGAGCCACAGGGGGCTCTGGAAACACCATATATTTT. It translates to CASRATGGSGNTIYF. V is TRBV7-8 and J is TRBJ1-3; 8 nucleotides align to TRBD1. Germline CDR1 and CDR2: SGHVS and FQNEAQ. Germline trimming cut 6 bases from V and 0 bases from J; bases unmatched to any gene: 4. The CDR3 runs 15 residues.

In regard to this clone: Compared with germline, one end of the junction differs, possibly owing to a read error. Other DNA sequences in the sample encode the same CDR3. The chain employs TRBV7-9 and TRBJ1-5; D call uncertain. The CDR3 is 17 residues long. Germline V gives CDR1 SEHNR, CDR2 FQNEAQ (reference sequence). The CDR3 bases are TGTGCCAGCAGCCAGACGGGCAGTGACTATAGCAATCAGCCCCAACATTTT. Protein: CASSQTGSDYSNQPQHF.

The rearrangement links TRBV18 to TRBJ1-1; weak D call: TRBD1 (5 bases). Germline loops: CDR1 KGHSH, CDR2 LQKENI. CDR3 length: 15 residues. The V and J ends lost 3 bases and 2 bases respectively, with 13 bases between them. CDR3 sequence reads: CASSPGQPLNTEAFF. Here the CDR3 DNA reads TGTGCCAGCTCACCGGGGCAACCACTTAACACTGAAGCTTTCTTT. The full variable domain, rest sourced from reference TRBV18 and TRBJ1-1, is NAGVMQNPRHLVRRRGQEARLRCSPMKGHSHVYWYRQLPEEGLKFMVYLQKENIIDESGMPKERFSAEFPKEGPSILRIQQVVRGDSAAYFCASSPGQPLNTEAFFGQGTRLTVV.

The V call is TRBV5-1, the J call TRBJ2-5; D not resolved. Trimming cost V 1 base and J 1 base, with 8 bases left between them. CDR1 is SGHRS, CDR2 YFSETQ, per germline. This CDR3 region has 14 residues. The DNA for the CDR3 is TGCGCCAGCAGCTTGTCCAACAGCCAAGAGACCCAGTACTTC. This gives the protein CASSLSNSQETQYF.